This T cell receptor beta chain was found in a study of shared clonotypes between healthy human individuals. This table comes from immunoSEQ multiplex PCR, and its TCRdb copy is limited to in-frame clones, with some not included. Of hundreds of thousands of clones listed, 74% are singletons. Germline CDR1 MNHEY, CDR2 SVGAGI. The CDR3 has 14 residues. V was clipped by 7 bases and J by 5 bases, with 18 bases between them. Only a few counts were recorded for this clone. V gene TRBV6-5 combines with J gene TRBJ2-7; possibly TRBD2 for D (5 bases). Sequenced sample: memory CD4+ T cells sorted from blood. Noted subset: CD45RA-negative fraction. This receptor was taken from a woman aged 25 to 45 in good health. The CDR3 nucleotides read TGTGCCAGCAAGAGATCCGGCGGAGGCGACGAGCAGTACTTC. It translates to CASKRSGGGDEQYF.